These T cell receptor beta chains were read from a single sample in a study of T cell responses to AZD1222 COVID-19 vaccine. Clones were read by immunoSEQ multiplex PCR, and TCRdb kept only the in-frame ones, dropping some. Counted here are roughly 130,000 clones, 80% to 95% occurring once; the ten biggest clones make up roughly 4%. The sample consisted of peripheral blood, taken 28 days after the second AZD1222 dose. These TCRs come from an adult who received the AZD1222 COVID-19 vaccine. Each CDR3 is given with its conserved first and last residue. A D gene is named only where the DNA matches it firmly. A clone size is listed for some rows: how often the clone was seen (once, few, many), or a class if it is expanded.

cdr3_length,v_call,clone_size,d_call,j_call,cdr3_nt,cdr3_aa
14,TRBV9,NA,NA,TRBJ2-2,TGTGCCAGCAGCGTAGCGGCCCCCGCCGGGGAGCTGTTTTTT,CASSVAAPAGELFF
14,TRBV6-2/TRBV6-3,NA,NA,TRBJ1-2,TGTGCCAGCAGTCCCGGAGGGGCTAACTATGGCTACACCTTC,CASSPGGANYGYTF
15,TRBV7-9,NA,TRBD2,TRBJ2-7,TGTGCCAGCAGCTTGACCGGAGCGGGGTCGGACGAGCAGTACTTC,CASSLTGAGSDEQYF
14,TRBV2,once,TRBD1,TRBJ2-1,TGTGCCAGCAGTTCCCGACAGGGCTACAATGAGCAGTTCTTC,CASSSRQGYNEQFF
13,TRBV19,NA,NA,TRBJ1-5,TGTGCCAGTAGAACCAATGGGGGGCAGCCCCAGCATTTT,CASRTNGGQPQHF
14,TRBV3-1/TRBV3-2,NA,NA,TRBJ2-1,TGTGCCAGCAGCCAGCACGGACAGAACAATGAGCAGTTCTTC,CASSQHGQNNEQFF
14,TRBV6-4,NA,NA,TRBJ2-2,TGTGCCAGCAGTACTAGTGCGGGGACCGGGGAGCTGTTTTTT,CASSTSAGTGELFF
13,TRBV11-3,NA,TRBD1,TRBJ2-1,TGTGCCAGCAGCTGGACAGGGGCCGTTTCCCAGTTCTTC,CASSWTGAVSQFF
18,TRBV7-9,NA,NA,TRBJ2-3,TGTGCCAGCAGCTCCCCTACCCGGACAGTTACTAGCACAGATACGCAGTATTTT,CASSSPTRTVTSTDTQYF
13,TRBV4-1,NA,NA,TRBJ2-7,TGCGCCAGCAGCCAAGGGCACATCTACGAGCAGTACTTC,CASSQGHIYEQYF
12,TRBV5-1,NA,NA,TRBJ2-5,TGCGCCAGCAGCTTGGATCAAGAGACCCAGTACTTC,CASSLDQETQYF
13,TRBV5-6,NA,NA,TRBJ2-6,TGTGCCAGCAGGAAGACCGGGGCCAACGTCCTGACTTTC,CASRKTGANVLTF
14,TRBV7-9,NA,NA,TRBJ1-2,TGTGCCAGCAGCCCCGATAGGACAGCGTATGGCTACACCTTC,CASSPDRTAYGYTF
12,TRBV27,NA,NA,TRBJ1-4,TGTGCCAGTAGAACAACTAATGAAAAACTGTTTTTT,CASRTTNEKLFF
19,TRBV14,NA,NA,TRBJ1-6,TGTGCCAGCAGCCTCATTTGCCTCATCTGGTTAGACCATAATTCACCCCTCCACTTT,CASSLICLIWLDHNSPLHF
16,TRBV1,NA,NA,TRBJ2-6,TGCACCAGCAGGAGTTATTGTCAAAGTCGGGCCAACGTCCTGACTTTC,CTSRSYCQSRANVLTF
15,TRBV11-1,NA,TRBD1,TRBJ1-1,TGTGCCAGCAGCCCAGGGACAGGGAGGAGCGCTGAAGCTTTCTTT,CASSPGTGRSAEAFF
14,TRBV7-3,NA,TRBD2,TRBJ2-3,TGTGCCAGCAGCTCTGGACTAGCTCCAGATACGCAGTATTTT,CASSSGLAPDTQYF
14,TRBV2,NA,TRBD1,TRBJ1-6,TGTGCCAGCAGAGTACAGGGGGACAATTCACCCCTCCACTTT,CASRVQGDNSPLHF
15,TRBV28,NA,TRBD1,TRBJ1-1,TGTGCCAGCAGTTTATCCAGGACAGGGGCCACTGAAGCTTTCTTT,CASSLSRTGATEAFF
15,TRBV7-9,NA,NA,TRBJ1-2,TGTGCCAGCAGCTTAGAAGGGGGATCGTACTATGGCTACACCTTC,CASSLEGGSYYGYTF
15,TRBV7-8,NA,NA,TRBJ1-2,TGTGCCAGCAGCTCGAGGGTTTGGACAGACTATGGCTACACCTTC,CASSSRVWTDYGYTF
15,TRBV6-5,NA,TRBD1,TRBJ2-3,TGTGCCAGCAGGAGACAGGGCGTAGGCACAGATACGCAGTATTTT,CASRRQGVGTDTQYF
13,TRBV2,NA,NA,TRBJ2-4,TGTGCCAGCAGTGGGTTCGGGCCAAACATTCAGTACTTC,CASSGFGPNIQYF
13,TRBV29-1,NA,TRBD1,TRBJ1-1,TGCAGCGTTGAATACAGGGGGGGGACTGAAGCTTTCTTT,CSVEYRGGTEAFF
16,TRBV5-4,NA,TRBD2,TRBJ2-5,TGTGCCAGCAGCCCCCCTGGGGGGGTCTCCGGAGAGACCCAGTACTTC,CASSPPGGVSGETQYF
15,TRBV27,NA,NA,TRBJ2-1,TGTGCCAGCAGTTTATATGTGGGAGGCTCAAACGAGCAGTTCTTC,CASSLYVGGSNEQFF
15,TRBV7-9,NA,NA,TRBJ1-3,TGTGCCAGCAGCTCCGGGCGGTACTCTGGAAACACCATATATTTT,CASSSGRYSGNTIYF